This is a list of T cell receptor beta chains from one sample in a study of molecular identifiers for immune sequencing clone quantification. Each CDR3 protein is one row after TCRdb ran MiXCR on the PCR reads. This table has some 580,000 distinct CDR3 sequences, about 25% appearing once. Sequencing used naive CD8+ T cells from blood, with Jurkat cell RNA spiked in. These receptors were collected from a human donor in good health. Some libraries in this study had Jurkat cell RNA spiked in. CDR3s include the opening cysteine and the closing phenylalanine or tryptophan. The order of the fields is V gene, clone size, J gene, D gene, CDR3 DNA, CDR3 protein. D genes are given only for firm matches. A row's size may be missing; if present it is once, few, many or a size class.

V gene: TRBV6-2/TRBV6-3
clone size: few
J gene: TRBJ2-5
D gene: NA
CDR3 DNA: TGTGCCAGCACCCCGGGATTTTATCAAGAGACCCAGTACTTC
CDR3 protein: CASTPGFYQETQYF

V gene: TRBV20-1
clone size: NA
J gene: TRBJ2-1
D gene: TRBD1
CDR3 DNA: TGCAGTGCTAGAGACCTCGACAGGGTCGATTGGAATGAGCAGTTCTTC
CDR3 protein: CSARDLDRVDWNEQFF

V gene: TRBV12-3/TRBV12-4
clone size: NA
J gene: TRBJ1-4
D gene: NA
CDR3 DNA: TGTGCCAGCAGTTGGAACGTGGCTAATGAAACACTGTTTTTT
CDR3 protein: CASSWNVANETLFF

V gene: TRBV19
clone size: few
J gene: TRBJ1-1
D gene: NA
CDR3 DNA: TGTGCCAGTAGTATAGATCGTGGACTTATTGAAGCTTTCTTT
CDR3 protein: CASSIDRGLIEAFF

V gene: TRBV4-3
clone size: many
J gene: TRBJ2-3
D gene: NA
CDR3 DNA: TGCGCCAGCAGCCAAGATCTTAGGACAGATACGCAGTATTTT
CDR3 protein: CASSQDLRTDTQYF

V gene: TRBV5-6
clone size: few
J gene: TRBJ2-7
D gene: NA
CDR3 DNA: TGTGCCAGCAGCTCCGGGCGGGGCCTCGAGCAGTACTTC
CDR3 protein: CASSSGRGLEQYF

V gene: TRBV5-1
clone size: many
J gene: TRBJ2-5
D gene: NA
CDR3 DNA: TGCGCCAGCAGACAGTTCCAAGAGACCCAGTACTTC
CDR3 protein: CASRQFQETQYF

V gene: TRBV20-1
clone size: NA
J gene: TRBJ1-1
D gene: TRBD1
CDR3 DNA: TGCAGTGCTCGACCCGACAGGGGTCGGGACGGAGGTCCGCCCAAGAACACTGAAGCTTTCTTT
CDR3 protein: CSARPDRGRDGGPPKNTEAFF

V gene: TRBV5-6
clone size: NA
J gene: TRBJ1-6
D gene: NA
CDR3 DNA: TGTGCCAGCAGCTTGTCCGGGGGCTATGCTAATTCACCCCTCCACTTT
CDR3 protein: CASSLSGGYANSPLHF

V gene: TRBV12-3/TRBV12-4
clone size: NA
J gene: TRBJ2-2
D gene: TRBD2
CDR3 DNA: TGTGCCAGCAGTTCAATAGGACTAGCGGGGGGGAAGAACACCGGGGAGCTGTTTTTT
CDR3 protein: CASSSIGLAGGKNTGELFF

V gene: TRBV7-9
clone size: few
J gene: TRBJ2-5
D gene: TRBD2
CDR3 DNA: TGTGCCAGCAGCCTTCTCTTCGGGGGGGGAAACCAAGAGACCCAGTACTTC
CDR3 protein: CASSLLFGGGNQETQYF

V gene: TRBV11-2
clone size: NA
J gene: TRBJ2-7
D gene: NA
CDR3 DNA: TGTGCCAGCAGCTTAGATAGTAAGTTCTACGAGCAGTACTTC
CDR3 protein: CASSLDSKFYEQYF

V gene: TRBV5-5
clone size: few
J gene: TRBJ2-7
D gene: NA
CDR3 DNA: TGTGCCAGCAGCTCTACAGGTGATGACTACGAGCAGTACTTC
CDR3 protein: CASSSTGDDYEQYF

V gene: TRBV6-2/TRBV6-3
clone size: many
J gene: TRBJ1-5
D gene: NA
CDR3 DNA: TGTGCCAGCACGTGGTTAAGCAATCAGCCCCAGCATTTT
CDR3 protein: CASTWLSNQPQHF

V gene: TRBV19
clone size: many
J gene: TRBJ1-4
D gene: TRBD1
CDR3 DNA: TGTGCCAGTAGTCGGCAGGGGGCGACTAATGAAAAACTGTTTTTT
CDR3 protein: CASSRQGATNEKLFF

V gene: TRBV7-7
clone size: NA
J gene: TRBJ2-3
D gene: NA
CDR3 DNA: TGTGCCAGCAGCTTAGCCCCCTCGTCGGGGGGCAGTACAGATACGCAGTATTTT
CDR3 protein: CASSLAPSSGGSTDTQYF

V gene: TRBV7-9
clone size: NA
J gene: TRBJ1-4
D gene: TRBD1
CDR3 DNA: TGTGCCAGCAGCTTAGCAGGGGGCTCGGGTGAAAAACTGTTTTTT
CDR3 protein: CASSLAGGSGEKLFF

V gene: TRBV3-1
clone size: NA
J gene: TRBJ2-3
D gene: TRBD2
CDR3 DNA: TGTGCCAGCAGCCAAGCCCCCCCCGGACTAGTGGGTACAGATACGCAGTATTTT
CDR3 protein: CASSQAPPGLVGTDTQYF

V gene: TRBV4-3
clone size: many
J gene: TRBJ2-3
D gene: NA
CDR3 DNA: TGCGCCAGCAGCCAAGATGGAGGGGTCACAGATACGCAGTATTTT
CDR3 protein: CASSQDGGVTDTQYF

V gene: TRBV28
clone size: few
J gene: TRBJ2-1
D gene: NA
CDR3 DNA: TGTGCCAGCAGTTTATGGGAGAGGGACTACAATGAGCAGTTCTTC
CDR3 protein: CASSLWERDYNEQFF

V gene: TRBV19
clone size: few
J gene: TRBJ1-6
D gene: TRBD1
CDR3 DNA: TGTGCCAGTAGCCCACAGGGGGCGGATTCACCCCTCCACTTT
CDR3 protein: CASSPQGADSPLHF

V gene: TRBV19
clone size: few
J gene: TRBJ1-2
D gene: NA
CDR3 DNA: TGTGCCAGTTCCCCCGGGACGTTCTATGGCTACACCTTC
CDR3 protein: CASSPGTFYGYTF

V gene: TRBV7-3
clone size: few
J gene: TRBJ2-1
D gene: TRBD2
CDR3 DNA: TGTGCCAGCAGCTCAAATCTAGCGGGACCCCTTGCCAATGAGCAGTTCTTC
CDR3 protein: CASSSNLAGPLANEQFF

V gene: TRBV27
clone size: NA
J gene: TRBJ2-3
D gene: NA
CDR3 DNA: TGTGCCAGCAGTCCTTACACCGATTCAGATACGCAGTATTTT
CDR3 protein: CASSPYTDSDTQYF

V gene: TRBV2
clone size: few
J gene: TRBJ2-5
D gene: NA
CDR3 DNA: TGTGCCAGCAGTCCCGTGGGCGGAACAGAGACCCAGTACTTC
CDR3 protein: CASSPVGGTETQYF

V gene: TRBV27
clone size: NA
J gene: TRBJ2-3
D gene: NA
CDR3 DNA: TGTGCCAGCCGCTCGTACGGCAGGTTGTTCACAGATACGCAGTATTTT
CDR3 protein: CASRSYGRLFTDTQYF

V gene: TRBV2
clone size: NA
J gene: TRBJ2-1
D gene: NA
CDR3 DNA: TGTGCCAGCAGTGAACCCGCCAGAAGAAAAACCTACAATGAGCAGTTCTTC
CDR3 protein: CASSEPARRKTYNEQFF

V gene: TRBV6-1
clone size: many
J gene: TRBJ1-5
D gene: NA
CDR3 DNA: TGTGCCAGCAGTGAAGGGCCCCCTGGGAATCAGCCCCAGCATTTT
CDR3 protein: CASSEGPPGNQPQHF

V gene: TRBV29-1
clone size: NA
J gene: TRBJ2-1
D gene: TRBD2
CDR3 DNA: TGCAGCGTGACTAGCGGGGGGATTAATGAGCAGTTCTTC
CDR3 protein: CSVTSGGINEQFF